The present T cell receptor beta chain was sequenced within a study of response to subunit inactivated influenza vaccine (dated by TCRdb to the late 2010s). As for the study more broadly: To follow how T cells responded to a trivalent subunit inactivated influenza vaccine, the researchers relied on deep quantitative profiling of the T cell receptor repertoire.

This clonotype was seen a few times. Which antigen it targets is not known. No per-base quality is available; no much larger clone lies one base away. Broad study findings and their caveats: The authors proposed that each seasonal influenza vaccination may bring in only a limited number of new T cells.

The library was made by RT-PCR. TCRdb names Illumina HiSeq 2500 as the instrument used. TCRdb redid the processing of the public reads, applying fastp at Q25 and MiXCR, and retained in-frame beta chains. Rows with a matching CDR3 protein are joined into one entry that keeps the most common DNA and genes. The table for this sample lists approximately 700,000 distinct CDR3 sequences; over 11% of them were counted only once. The top ten clones comprise 5.5% to 7% of the sample. The sequencing used PBMCs from blood, collected 14 to 15 days before vaccination. The receptor was isolated from a man between 45 and 60 years old who received an inactivated influenza vaccine. Donor details come from another sample of the same person, matched by shared clones.

The CDR3 loop reads CASSSRLAGDLFYSYEQYF. The DNA sequence is given as TGTGCCAGCAGTTCCAGACTAGCGGGAGATCTTTTCTACTCCTACGAGCAGTACTTC. The sequence joins TRBV28 to TRBJ2-7; 12 bases in the junction line up with TRBD2. Germline trimming amounts to 4 bases on V and 0 bases on J, with 13 as the count of junction bases outside the gene matches. Including cysteine and phenylalanine, the CDR3 has 19 amino acids. Only the CDR3 part of the read is kept: 57 bases, read in frame from the first base. CDR1 and CDR2, per the germline V gene, are MDHEN and SYDVKM.